One T cell receptor (beta chain) is described in this entry. Those who participated ranged in age from 18 to 89 years and resided in approximately 23 US areas. The sample belongs to a study of blood T cell repertoires in COVID-19. CDR1 and CDR2 from the germline V gene are SGHTA and FQGNSA. The CDR3 spans 14 residues. Trimming removed 3 bases from V and 7 bases from J, with 15 bases in between. Authors' methods: Amplified reference gene primers provided the basis for estimating nucleated cell counts. Assay: immunoSEQ multiplex PCR; the TCRdb copy retains only in-frame clones and omits some. That table is the source of V, J and clone size, and D and trimming were worked out from the DNA. The sample has some 320,000 clones, more than 90% seen once; the top ten hold 2.6%.

The chain uses TRBV7-2 and TRBJ1-1, with D possibly being TRBD1 (5 bases). This sequence was found in a man aged 60 to 75 who had recovered from COVID-19. The source material was PBMCs or T cells enriched from blood (not recorded which). CDR3 sequence reads: CASSFGGGAGEAFF. CDR3 DNA: TGTGCCAGCAGCTTTGGGGGAGGGGCGGGTGAAGCTTTCTTT.